Sequencing of this T cell receptor beta chain was carried out in a study of blood T cells in healthy people across ages. Sample-barcoded 5' priming and a J-beta primer mix drove a second PCR of roughly 6 to 12 cycles. Each TCR beta cDNA got a 12-nucleotide random molecular identifier. MiXCR was run by TCRdb on the 5' RACE reads, yielding one entry per CDR3 protein. The sample includes about 1.5 million distinct CDR3 sequences, around 40% of them seen just once. This CDR3 region has 15 residues. CDR1 is ENHRY and CDR2 is SYGVKD in the germline V gene. What was sequenced was blood. This TCR came from a young woman in good health. The V gene is TRBV10-3, the J gene TRBJ2-5; no definite D call. The DNA end lines up better with TRBJ2-7; the J call may be wrong. The CDR3 here is CAISEVARPYTEQYF. In nucleotides, the CDR3 is TGTGCCATCAGTGAGGTGGCCCGCCCTTACACCGAGCAGTACTTC.